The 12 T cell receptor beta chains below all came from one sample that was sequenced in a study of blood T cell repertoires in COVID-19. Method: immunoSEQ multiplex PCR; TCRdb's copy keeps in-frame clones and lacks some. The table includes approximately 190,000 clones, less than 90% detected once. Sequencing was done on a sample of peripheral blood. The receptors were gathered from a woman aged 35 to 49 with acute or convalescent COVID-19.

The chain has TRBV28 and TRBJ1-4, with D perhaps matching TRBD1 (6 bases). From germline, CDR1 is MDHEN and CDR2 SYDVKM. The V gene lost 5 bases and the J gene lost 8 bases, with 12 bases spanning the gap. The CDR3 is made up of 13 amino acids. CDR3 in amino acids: CASSEGGNEKLFF. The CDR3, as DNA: TGTGCCAGCAGTGAAGGGGGTAACGAAAAACTGTTTTTT.

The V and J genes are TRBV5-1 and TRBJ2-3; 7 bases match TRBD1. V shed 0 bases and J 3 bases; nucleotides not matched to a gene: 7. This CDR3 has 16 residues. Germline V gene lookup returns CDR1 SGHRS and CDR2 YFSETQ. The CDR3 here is CASSLAKGTETDTQYF. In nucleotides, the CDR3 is TGCGCCAGCAGCTTGGCCAAGGGGACAGAAACAGATACGCAGTATTTT.

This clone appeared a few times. The CDR3 DNA sequence: TGTGCCAGCAGCTCTTACTATGGCTACACCTTC. Its translation is CASSSYYGYTF. V usage is TRBV5-4 and J usage is TRBJ1-2; D remains unclear. The CDR3 length is 11 residues. From germline, CDR1 is SGHNT and CDR2 YYREEE (reference sequence). V was clipped by 3 bases and J by 3 bases, with 3 bases between them.

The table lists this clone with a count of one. As DNA, the CDR3 is TGTGCCAGCAGCTCCCCGGGACAGGAGAACTATGGCTACACCTTC. Translating it yields CASSSPGQENYGYTF. The genes are TRBV13 and TRBJ1-2; 8 bases map to TRBD1. J was trimmed by 2 bases and V by 4 bases; bases with no gene match: 6. The CDR3 extends over 15 amino acids. Germline V lookup: CDR1 PRHDT, CDR2 FYEKMQ (reference sequence).

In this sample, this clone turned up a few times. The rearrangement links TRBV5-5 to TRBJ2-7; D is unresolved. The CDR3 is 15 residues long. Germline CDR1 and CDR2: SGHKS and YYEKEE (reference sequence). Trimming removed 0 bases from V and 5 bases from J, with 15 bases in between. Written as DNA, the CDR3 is TGTGCCAGCAGCTTGGCGGCAGGCCAGATCCACGAGCAGTACTTC. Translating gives CASSLAAGQIHEQYF.

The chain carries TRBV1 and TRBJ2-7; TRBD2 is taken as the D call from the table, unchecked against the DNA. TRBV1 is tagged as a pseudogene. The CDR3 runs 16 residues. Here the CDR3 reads CTSSQEGGTPSYEQYF. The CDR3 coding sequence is TGCACCAGCAGCCAAGAGGGCGGGACCCCCTCCTACGAGCAGTACTTC.

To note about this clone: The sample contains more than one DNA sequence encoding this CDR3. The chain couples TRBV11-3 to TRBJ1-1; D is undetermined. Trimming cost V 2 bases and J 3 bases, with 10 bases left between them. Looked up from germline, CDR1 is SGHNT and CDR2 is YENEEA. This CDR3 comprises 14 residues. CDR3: CASSLRGGDTEAFF. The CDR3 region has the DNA TGTGCCAGCAGCTTACGGGGAGGCGACACTGAAGCTTTCTTT.

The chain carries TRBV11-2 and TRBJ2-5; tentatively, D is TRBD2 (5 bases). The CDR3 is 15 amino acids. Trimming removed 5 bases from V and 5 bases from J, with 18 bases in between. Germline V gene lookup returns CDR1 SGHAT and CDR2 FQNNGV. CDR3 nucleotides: TGTGCCAGCAGCCGCGCCCACGGGGAGATGGAGACCCAGTACTTC. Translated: CASSRAHGEMETQYF.

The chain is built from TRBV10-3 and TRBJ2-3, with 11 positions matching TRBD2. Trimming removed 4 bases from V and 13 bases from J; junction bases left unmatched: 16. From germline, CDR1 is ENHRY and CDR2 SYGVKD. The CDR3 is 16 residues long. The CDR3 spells CAISAPGTSGPTREYF. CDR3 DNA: TGTGCCATCAGTGCACCAGGGACTAGCGGACCTACACGGGAGTATTTT.

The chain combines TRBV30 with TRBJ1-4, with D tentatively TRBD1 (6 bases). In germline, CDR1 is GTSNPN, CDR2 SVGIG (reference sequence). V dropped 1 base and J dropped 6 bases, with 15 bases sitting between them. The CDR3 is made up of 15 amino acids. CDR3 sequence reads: CAWSGTGNLDEKLFF. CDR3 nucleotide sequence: TGTGCCTGGAGTGGAACAGGGAATTTGGATGAAAAACTGTTTTTT.

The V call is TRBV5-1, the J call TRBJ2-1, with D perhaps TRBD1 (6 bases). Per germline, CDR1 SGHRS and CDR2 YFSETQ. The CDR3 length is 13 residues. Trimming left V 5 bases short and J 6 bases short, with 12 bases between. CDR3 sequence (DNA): TGCGCCAGCAGTTCAGGGGATGGCAATGAGCAGTTCTTC. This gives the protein CASSSGDGNEQFF. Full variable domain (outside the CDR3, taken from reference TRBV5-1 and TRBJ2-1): KAGVTQTPRYLIKTRGQQVTLSCSPISGHRSVSWYQQTPGQGLQFLFEYFSETQRNKGNFPGRFSGRQFSNSRSEMNVSTLELGDSALYLCASSSGDGNEQFFGPGTRLTVL.

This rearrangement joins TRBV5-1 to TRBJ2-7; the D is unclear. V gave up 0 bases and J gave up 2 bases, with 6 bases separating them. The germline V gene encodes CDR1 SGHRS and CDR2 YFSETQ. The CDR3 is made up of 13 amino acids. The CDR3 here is CASSLVAAYEQYF. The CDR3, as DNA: TGCGCCAGCAGCTTGGTCGCAGCCTACGAGCAGTACTTC.